The 27 T cell receptor beta chains in this list originate from one sample, sequenced in a study of PD-L1 blockade in urothelial cancer. Sequencing used immunoSEQ multiplex PCR; TCRdb keeps in-frame clones, though not all of them. The top ten hold approximately 0.89% of the sample, which has fewer than 90,000 clones, 80% to 95% seen once. The time point is: peripheral blood 6 weeks after treatment start. The source was PBMCs, collected around atezolizumab (anti-PD-L1) treatment. These receptors originate from a woman at least 80 years old with urothelial cancer.

The V gene is TRBV15, the J gene TRBJ1-2; D ambiguous. The CDR3 contains 15 residues. V lost 1 base to trimming and J lost 4 bases, with 13 bases between them. The germline gives CDR1 LNHNV, CDR2 YYDKDF (reference sequence). This chain's CDR3 is CATSRGRPRAYGYTF. CDR3 in DNA: TGTGCCACCAGCAGAGGACGTCCGAGGGCCTATGGCTACACCTTC.

V usage is TRBV5-1 and J usage is TRBJ2-7; D is unclear. The CDR3 extends over 13 amino acids. CDR1 is SGHRS, CDR2 YFSETQ, per germline. Trimming stripped 0 bases from V and 3 bases from J, with 7 bases between. DNA of the CDR3: TGCGCCAGCAGCTTGGAATCTCTCTACGAGCAGTACTTC. Translation gives CASSLESLYEQYF.

The chain has TRBV5-1 and TRBJ2-5, with D possibly TRBD1 on 7 matching bases. The germline V gene encodes CDR1 SGHRS and CDR2 YFSETQ. The CDR3 has 15 residues. V lost 4 bases to trimming and J lost 5 bases, with 18 bases between them. The CDR3 loop is CASSRAEGAGETQYF. CDR3 sequence (DNA): TGCGCCAGCAGCCGGGCGGAGGGGGCCGGGGAGACCCAGTACTTC.

The V gene is TRBV18, the J gene TRBJ1-5; a possible D gene is TRBD1 (6 bases). The CDR3 sequence is 14 residues long. Germline V gives CDR1 KGHSH, CDR2 LQKENI. Between the trimmed V and J ends, which lost 6 bases and 3 bases, there was a span of 12 bases. The CDR3: CASSQDRPNQPQHF. The CDR3 DNA reads as TGTGCCAGCTCCCAGGACAGACCCAATCAGCCCCAGCATTTT. Drawing the rest from reference TRBV18 and TRBJ1-5, the complete variable domain is NAGVMQNPRHLVRRRGQEARLRCSPMKGHSHVYWYRQLPEEGLKFMVYLQKENIIDESGMPKERFSAEFPKEGPSILRIQQVVRGDSAAYFCASSQDRPNQPQHFGDGTRLSIL.

V usage is TRBV4-1 and J usage is TRBJ2-1, with D uncertain. The CDR3 has 16 amino acids. From germline, CDR1 is MGHRA and CDR2 YSYEKL. V lost 1 base, J lost 0 bases, and 10 bases lay in between. The CDR3 region is CASSQGVSSSYNEQFF. The CDR3 region has the DNA TGCGCCAGCAGCCAAGGTGTATCGAGCTCCTACAATGAGCAGTTCTTC.

This sequence joins TRBV6-1 and TRBJ2-3; D is unclear. V was clipped by 1 base and J by 8 bases, with 10 bases between them. This CDR3 has 13 residues. The germline CDR1 and CDR2 sequences are MNHNS and SASEGT. The DNA of the CDR3 is TGTGCCAGCAGTGAAGTGGGTCCTAGTACGCAGTATTTT. As protein: CASSEVGPSTQYF.

The genes are TRBV5-1 and TRBJ1-1; weak D call: TRBD1 (5 bases). V was pared by 4 bases and J by 4 bases, with 14 bases between. CDR1 and CDR2 (germline): SGHRS, YFSETQ. The CDR3 runs to 14 residues. Here the CDR3 DNA reads TGCGCCAGCAGCCAATGGGGGGTTAGCACTGAAGCTTTCTTT. This codes for CASSQWGVSTEAFF.

The V call is TRBV28, the J call TRBJ2-3, with 14 bases aligning to TRBD2. CDR1 and CDR2 (germline): MDHEN, SYDVKM. This CDR3 has 20 amino acids. V gave up 4 bases and J gave up 3 bases; unmatched junction bases: 15. CDR3 bases: TGTGCCAGCAGTTCGGCCCCGGGACTAGCGGGAGTTCTAGCAACAGATACGCAGTATTTT. It codes for CASSSAPGLAGVLATDTQYF.

The chain carries TRBV10-3 and TRBJ2-6, with 7 bases lining up with TRBD2. The trim removed 4 bases at V and 0 bases at J, leaving 6 bases unmatched. This CDR3 spans 17 amino acids. CDR1 is ENHRY and CDR2 is SYGVKD in the germline V gene. CDR3 nucleotides: TGTGCCATCAGTGGCCCAGCGGGAACCTCTGGGGCCAACGTCCTGACTTTC. It encodes CAISGPAGTSGANVLTF.

This chain connects TRBV19 to TRBJ1-5; D call uncertain. Trimming left V 1 base short and J 5 bases short, with 12 bases between. In germline, CDR1 is LNHDA, CDR2 SQIVND (reference sequence). This CDR3 comprises 15 residues. CDR3 sequence (DNA): TGTGCCAGTAGTATAGCGGAGGCAGACCATCAGCCCCAGCATTTT. Its protein product is CASSIAEADHQPQHF.

This clone was detected a few times. V and J are TRBV6-1 and TRBJ2-7; 9 nucleotides match TRBD1. The CDR3 is 19 amino acids. The ends lost 4 bases at V and 5 bases at J; junction bases unmatched: 21. CDR1 and CDR2 (germline): MNHNS, SASEGT. CDR3 sequence reads: CASSVPPFRSGQGSHEQYF. The CDR3 nucleotides are TGTGCCAGCAGTGTTCCCCCCTTCAGATCGGGACAGGGTTCCCACGAGCAGTACTTC.

The chain is built from TRBV9 and TRBJ2-6; 10 nucleotides agree with TRBD1. The V gene's germline CDR1 is SGDLS and CDR2 YYNGEE. The trim removed 3 bases at V and 3 bases at J, leaving 6 bases unmatched. The CDR3 is made up of 17 amino acids. The CDR3 loop reads CASSARQGAGGANVLTF. The CDR3 DNA sequence: TGTGCCAGCAGCGCCCGACAGGGGGCTGGTGGGGCCAACGTCCTGACTTTC.

The gene calls are TRBV28 and TRBJ1-2; possibly TRBD1 for D (5 bases). The V end lost 8 bases, the J end lost 0 bases, and 10 bases lay between the germline ends. Germline assignment: CDR1 MDHEN and CDR2 SYDVKM. This CDR3 comprises 13 residues. CDR3 nucleotides: TGTGCCAGCGTTCCAGGGTCTAACTATGGCTACACCTTC. The encoded protein is CASVPGSNYGYTF.

The chain has TRBV15 and TRBJ2-5, with TRBD1 identical over 7 bases. V dropped 3 bases and J dropped 0; count of bases not matched to a gene: 13. The length of the CDR3 is 18 residues. CDR1 is LNHNV and CDR2 is YYDKDF in the germline V gene (reference sequence). This CDR3 is CATSSAGTGAGYQETQYF. Written as DNA, the CDR3 is TGTGCCACCAGCAGCGCCGGAACAGGGGCTGGGTACCAAGAGACCCAGTACTTC.

The sample holds one count of this clone. The V and J genes are TRBV5-1 and TRBJ2-5; maybe TRBD2 (6 bases). V lost 6 bases to trimming and J lost 4 bases, with 13 bases between them. CDR1 SGHRS and CDR2 YFSETQ come from the germline V gene. The CDR3 covers 13 residues. The CDR3, as DNA: TGCGCCAGCATGGAGGGAGCCAGAGAGACCCAGTACTTC. Its translation: CASMEGARETQYF.

The V call is TRBV28, the J call TRBJ1-5; perhaps TRBD1 as D (5 bases). The germline V and J ends were trimmed by 2 bases and 2 bases, with 13 bases remaining between them. CDR1 and CDR2 (germline): MDHEN, SYDVKM. The CDR3 runs 16 residues. DNA for the CDR3: TGTGCCAGCAGTTTAGAAGGGGAAGGTGGCAATCAGCCCCAGCATTTT. Encoded protein: CASSLEGEGGNQPQHF. The full variable domain, rest sourced from reference TRBV28 and TRBJ1-5, is DVKVTQSSRYLVKRTGEKVFLECVQDMDHENMFWYRQDPGLGLRLIYFSYDVKMKEKGDIPEGYSVSREKKERFSLILESASTNQTSMYLCASSLEGEGGNQPQHFGDGTRLSIL.

The chain joins TRBV2 to TRBJ1-2; a possible D gene is TRBD1 (6 bases). This CDR3 is built from 14 residues. Trimming took off 6 bases at V and 7 bases at J, with 18 bases between the two ends. Germline values: CDR1 SNHLY, CDR2 FYNNEI. The CDR3 nucleotides read TGTGCCAGCAGCACTCAGGGGTCCCGGGGTGGCTACACCTTC. Translating gives CASSTQGSRGGYTF.

V is TRBV7-8 and J is TRBJ2-1; 13 positions agree with TRBD2. Looked up from germline, CDR1 is SGHVS and CDR2 is FQNEAQ. The CDR3 consists of 14 residues. V was clipped by 5 bases and J by 7 bases; unmatched bases: 2. The CDR3 protein is CASSRTSGSNEQFF. DNA for the CDR3: TGTGCCAGCAGCCGGACTAGCGGGAGTAATGAGCAGTTCTTC. Variable domain in full (rest from reference TRBV7-8 and TRBJ2-1): GAGVSQSPRYKVAKRGQDVALRCDPISGHVSLFWYQQALGQGPEFLTYFQNEAQLDKSGLPSDRFFAERPEGSVSTLKIQRTQQEDSAVYLCASSRTSGSNEQFFGPGTRLTVL.

The V call is TRBV11-1, the J call TRBJ2-1; 9 nucleotides match TRBD1. Trimming removed 6 bases from V and 0 bases from J; junction bases left unmatched: 6. Germline CDR1 and CDR2: SGHAT and FQDESV (reference sequence). The CDR3 contains 16 residues. CDR3 bases: TGTGCCAGCAGAACACCGGGACAGGGCTCCTACAATGAGCAGTTCTTC. Amino acids: CASRTPGQGSYNEQFF. Looking up the rest from reference TRBV11-1 and TRBJ2-1 gives the full variable domain: EAEVAQSPRYKITEKSQAVAFWCDPISGHATLYWYRQILGQGPELLVQFQDESVVDDSQLPKDRFSAERLKGVDSTLKIQPAELGDSAMYLCASRTPGQGSYNEQFFGPGTRLTVL.

This clone was seen a single time. The chain joins TRBV30 to TRBJ1-4; 9 bases agree with TRBD1. The CDR3 runs to 13 residues. Germline V gives CDR1 GTSNPN, CDR2 SVGIG (reference sequence). V shed 8 bases and J 7 bases; nucleotides not matched to a gene: 8. CDR3 region: CASNRGPGEKLFF. CDR3 in DNA: TGTGCCAGCAACAGGGGGCCTGGTGAAAAACTGTTTTTT.

CDR3 amino acids: CASSLGQGASYEQYF. CDR3 coding DNA: TGTGCCAGCAGCCTCGGACAGGGGGCATCCTACGAGCAGTACTTC. The genes are TRBV5-4 and TRBJ2-7; 11 nucleotides match TRBD1. The germline V gene encodes CDR1 SGHNT and CDR2 YYREEE (reference sequence). The CDR3 has 15 residues. J lost 1 base, V lost 4 bases, and 4 bases had no gene match.

This chain joins TRBV25-1 and TRBJ2-7; maybe TRBD2 (5 bases). This CDR3 has 13 residues. The germline V gene has CDR1 MGHDK and CDR2 SYGVNS. V lost 3 bases, J lost 3 bases, and 9 bases lay in between. The CDR3 DNA reads as TGTGCCAGCAGTGACGGAGGACGCTACGAGCAGTACTTC. Its protein product is CASSDGGRYEQYF.

The rearrangement links TRBV9 to TRBJ2-7; 8 nucleotides line up with TRBD1. V gave up 4 bases and J gave up 5 bases; unmatched junction bases: 8. Germline loops: CDR1 SGDLS, CDR2 YYNGEE. This CDR3 region has 14 residues. CDR3 in DNA: TGTGCCAGCAGCTCCCCTGACAGGGGCCACGAGCAGTACTTC. Its translation is CASSSPDRGHEQYF.

The CDR3 nucleotides read TGCAGCGTCCACCTCTTGCGGCAGGGATTAGCGGCCGGCTACGAGCAGTACTTC. Translation: CSVHLLRQGLAAGYEQYF. The V gene is TRBV29-1, the J gene TRBJ2-7, with D possibly being TRBD2 (6 bases). The CDR3 length is 18 residues. The V end lost 6 bases, the J end lost 3 bases, and 30 bases lay between the germline ends. Germline lookup yields CDR1 SQVTM and CDR2 ANQGSEA.

This chain links TRBV9 with TRBJ1-3; no definite D call. The V gene's germline CDR1 is SGDLS and CDR2 YYNGEE. The CDR3 contains 15 residues. V dropped 2 bases and J dropped 0 bases, with 9 bases sitting between them. This CDR3 reads CASSVYDVSGNTIYF. The CDR3 DNA reads as TGTGCCAGCAGCGTCTACGATGTCTCTGGAAACACCATATATTTT.

J is TRBJ2-1 and V is TRBV7-2; D unclear. The CDR3 runs to 13 residues. V was shortened by 4 bases and J by 8 bases, with 12 bases between the two germline ends. Germline loops: CDR1 SGHTA, CDR2 FQGNSA. The CDR3 DNA follows: TGTGCCAGCAGCTCGTTTAGTCGTTATGAGCAGTTCTTC. Translated: CASSSFSRYEQFF.

This clone was seen just once. The chain combines TRBV7-9 with TRBJ1-5; 12 nucleotides agree with TRBD1. J gave up 6 bases and V 5 bases, and 11 bases lay outside the gene matches. This CDR3 comprises 17 residues. The germline V gene encodes CDR1 SEHNR and CDR2 FQNEAQ (reference sequence). The CDR3 loop is CASSRGQGAGTRQPQHF. CDR3 DNA sequence: TGTGCCAGCAGCCGGGGACAGGGGGCCGGTACCCGTCAGCCCCAGCATTTT.